This T cell receptor beta chain is from a study of identical twins. From the 5' RACE reads, TCRdb called clonotypes with MiXCR, one entry per CDR3 protein. The profile shows some 500,000 distinct CDR3 sequences, less than 25% of them singletons. The J segment lost 6 bases and the V segment lost 0 bases, leaving 4 bases of the junction unmatched. The germline gives CDR1 SGHRS, CDR2 YFSETQ. CDR3 length: 15 residues. The same sample was also used in a study of T cells expressing NK-cell markers.

The source of this sequence is a woman aged 18-35 years in good health. The V and J genes are TRBV5-1 and TRBJ2-1, with 9 bases matching TRBD2. The sample consisted of CD4+ T cells sorted from blood. The CDR3 DNA reads as TGCGCCAGCAGCTTGGAATTAGCGGGGGTCAATGAGCAGTTCTTC. This codes for CASSLELAGVNEQFF.